Listed here are 7 T cell receptor beta chains from one sample, sequenced in a study of cytomegalovirus exposure and HLA in healthy donors. Amplification used 60 Vbeta primers and 13 Jbeta primers. The method was immunoSEQ multiplex PCR; TCRdb's version includes in-frame clones alone and lacks a portion of them. The sample consists of 100,000 to 150,000 clones, about 81% of them appearing once. Material for sequencing was PBMCs. The receptors derive from a woman aged 25 to 39 in good health and CMV-seronegative.

The chain links TRBV7-9 to TRBJ2-7; 7 nucleotides agree with TRBD1. The CDR3 has 12 amino acids. Germline-derived CDR1 and CDR2 are SEHNR and FQNEAQ (reference sequence). The CDR3 spells CSVQTGTYEQYF. In DNA, the CDR3 is TGTTCCGTACAGACAGGGACCTACGAGCAGTACTTC.

The J gene is TRBJ2-7, the V gene TRBV7-9; the D is unclear. Per germline, CDR1 SEHNR and CDR2 FQNEAQ (reference sequence). Trimming took 3 bases from V and 2 from J, leaving 8 bases between them. The length of the CDR3 is 13 residues. The CDR3 region is CASSFHGAYEQYF. CDR3 DNA: TGTGCCAGCAGCTTTCACGGAGCCTACGAGCAGTACTTC.

V is TRBV19 and J is TRBJ1-4, with a tentative D call TRBD1 (5 bases). Germline V gives CDR1 LNHDA, CDR2 SQIVND (reference sequence). The CDR3 runs 15 residues. Trimming stripped 6 bases from V and 2 bases from J, with 13 bases between. The CDR3 sequence: CASRRDSSTNEKLFF. The CDR3 nucleotides read TGTGCCAGTAGGAGGGACTCCAGTACTAATGAAAAACTGTTTTTT.

This clone appeared a single time. The chain carries TRBV5-4 and TRBJ2-4; 9 bases line up with TRBD1. J was trimmed by 2 bases and V by 4 bases; bases with no gene match: 4. Germline V CDR1 and CDR2: SGHNT, YYREEE (reference sequence). The CDR3 has 15 amino acids. The CDR3 loop reads CASSTGTGTKNIQYF. CDR3 in DNA: TGTGCCAGCAGCACCGGGACAGGGACCAAAAACATTCAGTACTTC.

This clone was detected only a few times. The J gene is TRBJ2-5, the V gene TRBV4-1; unclear D gene. V was pared by 0 bases and J by 2 bases, with 10 bases between. The germline gives CDR1 MGHRA, CDR2 YSYEKL. The CDR3 contains 15 residues. CDR3: CASSQDGLLQETQYF. CDR3 in DNA: TGCGCCAGCAGCCAAGATGGGCTCTTACAAGAGACCCAGTACTTC.

This clone was observed a few times. The rearrangement links TRBV11-1 to TRBJ2-3, with D unresolved. V lost 2 bases and J 0 bases, leaving 12 bases between the germline ends. This CDR3 comprises 16 residues. Germline CDR1 reads SGHAT; CDR2 reads FQDESV (reference sequence). The CDR3 nucleotides read TGTGCCAGCAGCTTACTGTACGGTGCTAGCACAGATACGCAGTATTTT. Protein sequence: CASSLLYGASTDTQYF.

The chain is built from TRBV4-3 and TRBJ2-3, with a tentative D call TRBD1 (6 bases). Germline values: CDR1 LGHNA, CDR2 YSLEER. The V end was cut by 0 bases, the J end by 1 base, with 14 bases between. The CDR3 contains 17 residues. CDR3 protein: CASSQDYGPGGTDTQYF. CDR3 nucleotides: TGCGCCAGCAGCCAAGACTACGGTCCAGGGGGCACAGATACGCAGTATTTT.